The source of this T cell receptor (beta chain) is a study of identical twins. Study-wide points: In beta out-of-frame sequences, the excess sharing between twins was weaker. Out-of-frame alpha sequences common to twins exhibited an excess of low generation probability. In monozygotic twins, models underestimated the sharing of out-of-frame TCR alpha.

Worth noting for this clonotype: The antigen remains unidentified.

The CDR3 totals 15 residues. Trimming removed 7 bases at V and 7 bases at J, with 20 bases between. TCRdb ran MiXCR on the 5' RACE reads and lists one entry per CDR3 protein. In the table there are a few hundred thousand distinct CDR3 sequences, roughly 9.9% of which are singletons. These sequences were also reported in another study, on yellow fever vaccine responses in identical twins. Turning to that study: It has been reported that, in twins, the vaccine T cell response seemed partly convergent and partly personalized.

The sample consisted of PBMCs. The sequence was collected from a woman aged 18-35 years in good health. This chain connects TRBV12-3 or TRBV12-4 to TRBJ2-1; D may be TRBD2 (6 bases). CDR3: CASNSWGVEKNEQFF. CDR3 coding DNA: TGTGCCAGCAATTCTTGGGGGGTTGAGAAGAATGAGCAGTTCTTC.